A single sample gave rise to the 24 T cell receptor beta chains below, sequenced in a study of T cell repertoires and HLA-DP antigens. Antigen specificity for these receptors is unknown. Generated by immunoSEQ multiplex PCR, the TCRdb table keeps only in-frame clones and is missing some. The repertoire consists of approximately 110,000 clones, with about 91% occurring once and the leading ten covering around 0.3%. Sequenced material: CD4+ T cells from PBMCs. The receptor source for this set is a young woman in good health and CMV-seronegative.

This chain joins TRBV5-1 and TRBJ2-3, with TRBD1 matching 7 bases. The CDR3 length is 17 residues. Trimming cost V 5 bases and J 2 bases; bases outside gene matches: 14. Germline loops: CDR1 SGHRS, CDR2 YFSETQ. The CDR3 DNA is TGCGCCAGCAGTTTACAGGGGAAAGGTCGTCCCACAGATACGCAGTATTTT. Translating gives CASSLQGKGRPTDTQYF.

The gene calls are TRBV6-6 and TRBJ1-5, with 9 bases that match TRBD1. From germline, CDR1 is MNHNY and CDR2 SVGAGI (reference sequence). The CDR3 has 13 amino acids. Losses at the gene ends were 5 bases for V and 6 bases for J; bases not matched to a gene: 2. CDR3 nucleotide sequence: TGTGCCAGCAGTCTGACAGGGGGTCAGCCCCAGCATTTT. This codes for CASSLTGGQPQHF.

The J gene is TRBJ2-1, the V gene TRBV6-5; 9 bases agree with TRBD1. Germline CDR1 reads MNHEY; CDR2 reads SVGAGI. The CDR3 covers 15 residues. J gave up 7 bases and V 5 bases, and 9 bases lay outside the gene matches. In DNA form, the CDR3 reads TGTGCCAGCAGTCAACAGGGGGCACAGGGAAATGAGCAGTTCTTC. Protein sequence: CASSQQGAQGNEQFF.

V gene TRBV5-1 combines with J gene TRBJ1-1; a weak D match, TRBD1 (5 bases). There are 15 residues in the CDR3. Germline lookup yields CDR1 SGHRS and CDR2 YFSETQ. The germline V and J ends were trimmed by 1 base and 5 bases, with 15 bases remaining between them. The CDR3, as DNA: TGCGCCAGCAGCTTGCTCCGAAGGGGAGGGACTGAAGCTTTCTTT. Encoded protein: CASSLLRRGGTEAFF.

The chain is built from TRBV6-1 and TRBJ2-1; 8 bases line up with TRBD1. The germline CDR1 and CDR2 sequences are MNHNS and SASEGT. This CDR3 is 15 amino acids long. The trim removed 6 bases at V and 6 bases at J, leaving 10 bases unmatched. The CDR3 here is CASRRGQEILNEQFF. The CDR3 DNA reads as TGTGCCAGCAGGAGGGGACAGGAGATCCTCAATGAGCAGTTCTTC.

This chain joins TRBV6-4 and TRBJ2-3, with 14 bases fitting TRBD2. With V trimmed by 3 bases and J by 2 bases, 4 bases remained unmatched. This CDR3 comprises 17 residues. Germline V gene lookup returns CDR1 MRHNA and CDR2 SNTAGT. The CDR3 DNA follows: TGTGCCAGCAGTGAAGGACTAGCGGGAGGCTACACAGATACGCAGTATTTT. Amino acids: CASSEGLAGGYTDTQYF.

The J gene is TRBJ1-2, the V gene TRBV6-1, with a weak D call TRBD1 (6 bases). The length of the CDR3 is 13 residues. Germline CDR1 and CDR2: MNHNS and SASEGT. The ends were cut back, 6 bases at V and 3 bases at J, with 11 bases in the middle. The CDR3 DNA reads TGTGCCAGCAGCAGACAGGAGTACTATGGCTACACCTTC. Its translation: CASSRQEYYGYTF.

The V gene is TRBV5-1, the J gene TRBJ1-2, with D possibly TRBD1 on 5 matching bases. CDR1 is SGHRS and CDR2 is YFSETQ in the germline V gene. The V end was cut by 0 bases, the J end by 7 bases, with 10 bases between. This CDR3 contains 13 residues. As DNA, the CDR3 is TGCGCCAGCAGCTTGGGGCAGGGAAGTGGCTACACCTTC. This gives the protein CASSLGQGSGYTF.

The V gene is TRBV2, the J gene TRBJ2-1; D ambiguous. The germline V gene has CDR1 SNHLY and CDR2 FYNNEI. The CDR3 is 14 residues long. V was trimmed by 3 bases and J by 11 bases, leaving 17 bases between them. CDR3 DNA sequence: TGTGCCAGCAGTGATTTAGTCCGCTCGCTTAAGCAGTTCTTC. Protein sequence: CASSDLVRSLKQFF. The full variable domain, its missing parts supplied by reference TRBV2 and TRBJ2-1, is EPEVTQTPSHQVTQMGQEVILRCVPISNHLYFYWYRQILGQKVEFLVSFYNNEISEKSEIFDDQFSVERPDGSNFTLKIRSTKLEDSAMYFCASSDLVRSLKQFFGPGTRLTVL.

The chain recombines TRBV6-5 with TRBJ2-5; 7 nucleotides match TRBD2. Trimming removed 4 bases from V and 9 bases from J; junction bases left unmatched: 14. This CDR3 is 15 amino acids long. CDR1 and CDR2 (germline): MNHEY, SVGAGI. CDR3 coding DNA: TGTGCCAGCAGTTCGTTGGTCAGCGGGATAATAGCCCAGTACTTC. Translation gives CASSSLVSGIIAQYF.

As DNA, the CDR3 is TGTGCCATCAGTGAGCCCTCGGGGCAAGTTATCGATGAGCAGTTCTTC. Translation: CAISEPSGQVIDEQFF. The rearrangement uses TRBV10-3 and TRBJ2-1; tentatively, D is TRBD1 or TRBD2 (5 bases each). Per germline, CDR1 ENHRY and CDR2 SYGVKD. V lost 2 bases, J lost 8 bases, and 19 bases lay in between. The CDR3 has 16 residues.

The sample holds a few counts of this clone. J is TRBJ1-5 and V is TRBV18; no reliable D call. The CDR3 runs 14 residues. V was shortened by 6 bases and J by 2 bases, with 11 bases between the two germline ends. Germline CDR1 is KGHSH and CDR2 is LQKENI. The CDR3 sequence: CASSPTLGNQPQHF. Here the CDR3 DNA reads TGTGCCAGCTCCCCGACCCTGGGCAATCAGCCCCAGCATTTT.

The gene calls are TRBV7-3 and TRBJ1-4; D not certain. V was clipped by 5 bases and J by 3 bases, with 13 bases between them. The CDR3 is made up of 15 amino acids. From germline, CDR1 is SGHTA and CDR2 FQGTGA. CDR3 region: CASSAVGYPNEKLFF. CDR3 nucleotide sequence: TGTGCCAGCAGCGCTGTGGGTTACCCTAATGAAAAACTGTTTTTT.

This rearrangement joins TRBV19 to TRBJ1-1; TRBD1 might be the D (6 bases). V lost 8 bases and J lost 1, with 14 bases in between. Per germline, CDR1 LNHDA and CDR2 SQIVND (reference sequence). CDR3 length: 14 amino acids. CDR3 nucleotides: TGTGCCAGTCCTCGGGGGGGGCGGAACACTGAAGCTTTCTTT. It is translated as CASPRGGRNTEAFF.

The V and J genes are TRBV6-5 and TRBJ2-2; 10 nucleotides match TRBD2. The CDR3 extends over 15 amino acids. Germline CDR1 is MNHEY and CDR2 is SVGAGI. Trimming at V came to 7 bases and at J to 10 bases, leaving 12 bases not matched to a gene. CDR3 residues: CASNPRLAGLEELFF. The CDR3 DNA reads TGTGCCAGCAATCCCAGACTAGCGGGTCTAGAGGAGCTGTTTTTT.

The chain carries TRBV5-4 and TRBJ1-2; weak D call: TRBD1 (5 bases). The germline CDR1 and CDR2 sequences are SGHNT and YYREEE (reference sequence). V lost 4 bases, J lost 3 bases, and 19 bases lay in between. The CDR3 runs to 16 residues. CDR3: CASSRPSGGNDYGYTF. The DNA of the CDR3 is TGTGCCAGCAGCCGCCCGTCGGGGGGGAACGACTATGGCTACACCTTC.

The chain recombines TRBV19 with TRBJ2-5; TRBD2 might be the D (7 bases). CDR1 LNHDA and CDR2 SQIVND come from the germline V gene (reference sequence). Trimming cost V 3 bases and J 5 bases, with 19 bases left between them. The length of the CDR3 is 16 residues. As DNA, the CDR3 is TGTGCCAGTAGTATGGGGGGAGGGGGAGTTCGCGAGACCCAGTACTTC. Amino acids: CASSMGGGGVRETQYF.

For the CDR3, the DNA is TGTGCCGCAGGGGTGCGGGGCGCGGTCACCGGGGAGCTGTTTTTT. This sequence encodes CAAGVRGAVTGELFF. The rearrangement uses TRBV7-2 and TRBJ2-2; the D call may be TRBD1 or TRBD2 (6 bases each). Germline assignment: CDR1 SGHTA and CDR2 FQGNSA. The CDR3 is 15 amino acids. V was cut by 11 bases and J by 4 bases, with 20 bases left in between.

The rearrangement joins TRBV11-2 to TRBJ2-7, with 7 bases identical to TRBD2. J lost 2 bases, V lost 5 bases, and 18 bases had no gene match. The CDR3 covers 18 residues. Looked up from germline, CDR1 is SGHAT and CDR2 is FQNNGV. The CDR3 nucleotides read TGTGCCAGCAGCCCAATATCTAGGGGCGGGAGTCGACCCTACGAGCAGTACTTC. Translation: CASSPISRGGSRPYEQYF.

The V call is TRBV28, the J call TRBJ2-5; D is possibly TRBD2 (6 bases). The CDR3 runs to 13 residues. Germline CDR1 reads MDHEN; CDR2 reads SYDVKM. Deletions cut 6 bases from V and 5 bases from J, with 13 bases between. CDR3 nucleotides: TGTGCCAGCAGCGGGAGAGGAGCGGAGACCCAGTACTTC. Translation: CASSGRGAETQYF.

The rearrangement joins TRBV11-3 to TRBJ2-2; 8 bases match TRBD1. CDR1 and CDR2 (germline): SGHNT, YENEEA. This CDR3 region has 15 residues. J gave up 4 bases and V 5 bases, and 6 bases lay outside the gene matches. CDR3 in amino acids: CASSPGGLVTGELFF. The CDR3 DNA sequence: TGTGCCAGCAGCCCAGGGGGCTTAGTCACCGGGGAGCTGTTTTTT.

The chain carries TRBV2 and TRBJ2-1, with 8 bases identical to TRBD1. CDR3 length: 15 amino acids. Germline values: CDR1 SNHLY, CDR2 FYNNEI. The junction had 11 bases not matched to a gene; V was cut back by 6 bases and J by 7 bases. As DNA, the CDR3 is TGTGCCAGCAGCGCCGGACAGGGCGCTCGTAATGAGCAGTTCTTC. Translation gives CASSAGQGARNEQFF.

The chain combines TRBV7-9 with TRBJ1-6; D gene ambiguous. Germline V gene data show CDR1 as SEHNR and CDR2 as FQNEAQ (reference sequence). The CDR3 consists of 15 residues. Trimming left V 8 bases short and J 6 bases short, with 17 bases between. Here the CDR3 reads CASDTGKLSNSPLHF. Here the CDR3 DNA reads TGTGCCAGCGATACCGGAAAATTGAGTAATTCACCCCTCCACTTT.

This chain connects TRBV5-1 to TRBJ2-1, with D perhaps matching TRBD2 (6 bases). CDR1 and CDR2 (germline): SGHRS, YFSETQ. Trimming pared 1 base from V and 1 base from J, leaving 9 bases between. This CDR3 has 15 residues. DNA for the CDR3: TGCGCCAGCAGCTTGAGTAGCGGATCCTACAATGAGCAGTTCTTC. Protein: CASSLSSGSYNEQFF.